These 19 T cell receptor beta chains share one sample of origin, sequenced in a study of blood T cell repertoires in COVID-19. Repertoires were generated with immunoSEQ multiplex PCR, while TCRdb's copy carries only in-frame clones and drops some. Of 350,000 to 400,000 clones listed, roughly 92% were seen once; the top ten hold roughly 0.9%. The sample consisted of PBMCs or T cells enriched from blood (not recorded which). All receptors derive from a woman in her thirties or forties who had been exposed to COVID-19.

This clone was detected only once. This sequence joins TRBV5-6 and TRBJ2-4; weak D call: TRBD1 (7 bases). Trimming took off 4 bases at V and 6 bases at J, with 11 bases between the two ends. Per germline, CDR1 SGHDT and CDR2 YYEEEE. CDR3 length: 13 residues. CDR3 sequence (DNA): TGTGCCAGCAGCATCAGGGGGGCAAACATTCAGTACTTC. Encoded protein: CASSIRGANIQYF.

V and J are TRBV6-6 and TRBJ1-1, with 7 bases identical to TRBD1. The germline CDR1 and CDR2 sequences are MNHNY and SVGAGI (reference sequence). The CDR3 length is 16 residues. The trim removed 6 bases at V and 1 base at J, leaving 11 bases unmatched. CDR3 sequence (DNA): TGTGCCAGCAGCCGCCGACAGGGAAGTGGGAACACTGAAGCTTTCTTT. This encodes CASSRRQGSGNTEAFF.

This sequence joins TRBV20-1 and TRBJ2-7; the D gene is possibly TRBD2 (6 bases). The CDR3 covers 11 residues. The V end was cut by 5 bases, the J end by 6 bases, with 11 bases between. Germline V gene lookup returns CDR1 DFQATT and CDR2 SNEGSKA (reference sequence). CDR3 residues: CSAGTQLEQYF. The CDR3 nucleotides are TGCAGTGCTGGGACTCAACTCGAGCAGTACTTC.

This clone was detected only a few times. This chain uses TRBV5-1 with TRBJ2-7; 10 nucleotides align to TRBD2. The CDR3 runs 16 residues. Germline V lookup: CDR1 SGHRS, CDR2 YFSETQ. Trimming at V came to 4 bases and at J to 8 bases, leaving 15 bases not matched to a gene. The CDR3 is CASSPQPLAGEEKQYF. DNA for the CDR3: TGCGCCAGCAGCCCCCAACCCCTAGCGGGAGAAGAAAAGCAGTACTTC.

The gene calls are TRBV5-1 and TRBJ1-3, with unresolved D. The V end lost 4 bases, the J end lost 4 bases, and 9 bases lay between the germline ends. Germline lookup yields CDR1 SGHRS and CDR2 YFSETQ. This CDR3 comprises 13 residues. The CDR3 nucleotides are TGCGCCAGCAGCGAGTCGAGGGGAAACACCATATATTTT. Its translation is CASSESRGNTIYF.

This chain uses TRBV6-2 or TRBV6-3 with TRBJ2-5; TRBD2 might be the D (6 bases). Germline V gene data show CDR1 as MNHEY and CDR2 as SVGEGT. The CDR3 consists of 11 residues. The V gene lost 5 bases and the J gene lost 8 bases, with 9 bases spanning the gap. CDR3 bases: TGTGCCAGCAGTCCCGGGGGAACCCAGTACTTC. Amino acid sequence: CASSPGGTQYF.

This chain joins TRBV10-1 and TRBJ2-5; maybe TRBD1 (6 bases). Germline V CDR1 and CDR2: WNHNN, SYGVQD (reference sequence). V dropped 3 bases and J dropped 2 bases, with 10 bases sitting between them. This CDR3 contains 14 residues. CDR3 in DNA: TGCGCCAGCAGTGACCCCGGACAGCAAGAGACCCAGTACTTC. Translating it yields CASSDPGQQETQYF.

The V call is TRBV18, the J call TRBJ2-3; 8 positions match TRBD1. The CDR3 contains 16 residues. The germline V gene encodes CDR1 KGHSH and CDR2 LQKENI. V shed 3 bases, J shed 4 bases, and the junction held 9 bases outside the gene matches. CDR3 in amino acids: CASSPRDRRWADTQYF. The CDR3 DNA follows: TGTGCCAGCTCACCTAGGGACAGGCGGTGGGCAGATACGCAGTATTTT.

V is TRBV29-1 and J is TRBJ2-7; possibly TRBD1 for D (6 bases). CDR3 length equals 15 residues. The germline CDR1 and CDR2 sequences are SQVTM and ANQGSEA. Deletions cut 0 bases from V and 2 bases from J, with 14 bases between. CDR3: CSVEEKGTGTYEQYF. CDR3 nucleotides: TGCAGCGTTGAAGAAAAGGGCACAGGGACCTACGAGCAGTACTTC.

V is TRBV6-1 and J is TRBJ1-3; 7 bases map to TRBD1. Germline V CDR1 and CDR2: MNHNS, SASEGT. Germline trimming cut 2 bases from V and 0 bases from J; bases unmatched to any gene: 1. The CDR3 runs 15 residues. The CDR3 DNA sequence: TGTGCCAGCAGTGAAAGGGACAGCTCTGGAAACACCATATATTTT. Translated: CASSERDSSGNTIYF.

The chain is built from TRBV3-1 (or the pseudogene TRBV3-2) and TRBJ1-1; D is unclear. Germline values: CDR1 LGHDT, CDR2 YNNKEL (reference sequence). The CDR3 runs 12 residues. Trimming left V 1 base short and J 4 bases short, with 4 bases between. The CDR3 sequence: CASSQGLTEAFF. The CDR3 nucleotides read TGTGCCAGCAGCCAAGGGCTCACTGAAGCTTTCTTT.

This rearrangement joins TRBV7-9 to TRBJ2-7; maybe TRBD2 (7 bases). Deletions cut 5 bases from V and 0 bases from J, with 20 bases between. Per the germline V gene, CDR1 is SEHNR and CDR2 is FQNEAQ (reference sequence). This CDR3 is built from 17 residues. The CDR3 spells CASSNPYRRGLSYEQYF. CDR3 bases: TGTGCCAGCAGCAACCCCTATCGGCGGGGGCTCTCCTACGAGCAGTACTTC. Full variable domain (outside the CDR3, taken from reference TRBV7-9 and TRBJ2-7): DTGVSQNPRHKITKRGQNVTFRCDPISEHNRLYWYRQTLGQGPEFLTYFQNEAQLEKSRLLSDRFSAERPKGSFSTLEIQRTEQGDSAMYLCASSNPYRRGLSYEQYFGPGTRLTVT.

Written as DNA, the CDR3 is TGTGCCAGTAGTATTGAACGGGACTATGGCTACACCTTC. It translates to CASSIERDYGYTF. The rearrangement links TRBV19 to TRBJ1-2, with D hard to call. Germline-derived CDR1 and CDR2 are LNHDA and SQIVND (reference sequence). The V and J ends lost 3 bases and 3 bases respectively, with 8 bases between them. The CDR3 consists of 13 residues.

The CDR3 coding sequence is TGTGCCAGCAGCTTCGACAGGGTTACCAATCAGCCCCAGCATTTT. Residues: CASSFDRVTNQPQHF. V and J are TRBV5-6 and TRBJ1-5, with TRBD1 matching 7 bases. V trimming: 2 bases; J trimming: 3 bases; junction bases outside the gene matches: 5. The germline gives CDR1 SGHDT, CDR2 YYEEEE. This CDR3 has 15 amino acids.

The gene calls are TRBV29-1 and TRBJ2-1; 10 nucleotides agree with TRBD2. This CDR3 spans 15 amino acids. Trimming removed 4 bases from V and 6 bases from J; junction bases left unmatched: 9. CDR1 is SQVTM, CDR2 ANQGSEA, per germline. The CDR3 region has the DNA TGCAGCGTTGGAGCTAGCGGGAGACCAGGCAATGAGCAGTTCTTC. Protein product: CSVGASGRPGNEQFF.

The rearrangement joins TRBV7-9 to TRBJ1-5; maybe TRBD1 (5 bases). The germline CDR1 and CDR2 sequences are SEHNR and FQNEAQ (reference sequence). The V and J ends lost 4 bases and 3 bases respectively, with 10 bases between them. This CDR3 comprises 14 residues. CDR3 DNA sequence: TGTGCCAGCAGCTCGATACAGGTCAATCAGCCCCAGCATTTT. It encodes CASSSIQVNQPQHF.

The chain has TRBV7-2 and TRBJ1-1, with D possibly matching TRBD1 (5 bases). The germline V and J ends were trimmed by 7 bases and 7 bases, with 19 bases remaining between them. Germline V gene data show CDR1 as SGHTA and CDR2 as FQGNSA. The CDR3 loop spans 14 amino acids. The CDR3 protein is CASILTRARGEAFF. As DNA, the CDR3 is TGTGCCAGCATTCTTACCAGGGCGCGGGGTGAAGCTTTCTTT.

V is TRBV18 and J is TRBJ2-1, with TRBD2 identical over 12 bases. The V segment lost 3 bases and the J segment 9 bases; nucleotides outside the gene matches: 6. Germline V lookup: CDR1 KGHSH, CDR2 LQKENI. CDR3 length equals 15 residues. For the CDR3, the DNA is TGTGCCAGCTCACCGACTAGCGGGGGATTCAGTGAGCAGTTCTTC. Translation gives CASSPTSGGFSEQFF.

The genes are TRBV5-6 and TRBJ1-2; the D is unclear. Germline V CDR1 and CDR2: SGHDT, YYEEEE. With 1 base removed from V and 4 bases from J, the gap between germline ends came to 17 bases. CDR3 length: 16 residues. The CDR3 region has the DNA TGTGCCAGCAGCTTGACGATCCGACAACAGACCTATGGCTACACCTTC. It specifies CASSLTIRQQTYGYTF.